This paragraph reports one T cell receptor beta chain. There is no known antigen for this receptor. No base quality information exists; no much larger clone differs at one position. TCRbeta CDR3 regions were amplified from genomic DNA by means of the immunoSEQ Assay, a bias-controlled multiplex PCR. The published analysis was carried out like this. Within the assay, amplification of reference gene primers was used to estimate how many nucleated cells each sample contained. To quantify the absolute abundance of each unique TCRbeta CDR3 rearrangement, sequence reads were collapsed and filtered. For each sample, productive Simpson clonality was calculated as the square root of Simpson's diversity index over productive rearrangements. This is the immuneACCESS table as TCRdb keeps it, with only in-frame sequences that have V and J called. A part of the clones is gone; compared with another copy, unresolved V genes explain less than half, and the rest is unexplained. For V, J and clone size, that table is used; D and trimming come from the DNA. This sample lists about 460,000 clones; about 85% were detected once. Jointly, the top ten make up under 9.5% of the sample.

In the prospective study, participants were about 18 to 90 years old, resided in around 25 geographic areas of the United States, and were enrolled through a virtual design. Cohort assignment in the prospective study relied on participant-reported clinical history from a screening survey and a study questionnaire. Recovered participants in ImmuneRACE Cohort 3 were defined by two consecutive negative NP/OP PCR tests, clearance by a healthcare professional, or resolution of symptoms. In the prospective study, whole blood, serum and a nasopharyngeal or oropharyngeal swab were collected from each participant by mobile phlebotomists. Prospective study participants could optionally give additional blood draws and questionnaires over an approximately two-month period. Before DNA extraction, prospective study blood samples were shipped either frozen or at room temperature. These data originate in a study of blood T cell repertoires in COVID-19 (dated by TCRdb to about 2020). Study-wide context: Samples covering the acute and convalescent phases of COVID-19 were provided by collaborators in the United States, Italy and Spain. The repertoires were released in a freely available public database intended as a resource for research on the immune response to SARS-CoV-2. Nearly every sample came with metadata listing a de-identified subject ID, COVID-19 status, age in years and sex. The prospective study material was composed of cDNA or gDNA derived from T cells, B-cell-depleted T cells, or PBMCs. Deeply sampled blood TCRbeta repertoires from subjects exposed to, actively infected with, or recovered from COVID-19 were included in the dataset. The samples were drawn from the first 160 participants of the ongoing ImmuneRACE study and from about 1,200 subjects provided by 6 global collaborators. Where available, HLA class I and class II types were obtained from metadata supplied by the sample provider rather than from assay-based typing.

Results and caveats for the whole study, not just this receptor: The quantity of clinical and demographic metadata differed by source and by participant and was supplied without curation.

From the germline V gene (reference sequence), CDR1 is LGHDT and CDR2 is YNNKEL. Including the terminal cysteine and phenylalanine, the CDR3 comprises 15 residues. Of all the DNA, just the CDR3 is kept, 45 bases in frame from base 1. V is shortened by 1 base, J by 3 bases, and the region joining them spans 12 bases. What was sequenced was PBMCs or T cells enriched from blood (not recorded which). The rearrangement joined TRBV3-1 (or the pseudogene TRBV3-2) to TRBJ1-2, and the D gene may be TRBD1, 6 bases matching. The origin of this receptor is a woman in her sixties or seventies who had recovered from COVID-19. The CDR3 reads CASSQGTGTHYGYTF. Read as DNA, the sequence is TGTGCCAGCAGCCAAGGTACAGGGACCCACTATGGCTACACCTTC.